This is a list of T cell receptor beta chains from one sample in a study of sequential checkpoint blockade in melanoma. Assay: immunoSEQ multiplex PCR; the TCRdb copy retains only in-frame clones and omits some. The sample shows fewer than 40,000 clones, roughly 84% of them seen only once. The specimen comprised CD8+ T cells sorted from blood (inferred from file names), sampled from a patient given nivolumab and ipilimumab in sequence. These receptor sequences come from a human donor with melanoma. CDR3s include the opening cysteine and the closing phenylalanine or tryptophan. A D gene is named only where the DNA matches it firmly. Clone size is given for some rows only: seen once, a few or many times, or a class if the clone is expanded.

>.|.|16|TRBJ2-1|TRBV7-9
TGTGCCAGCAGCCCCTATGGGGGGATAAACTACAATGAGCAGTTCTTC
CASSPYGGINYNEQFF
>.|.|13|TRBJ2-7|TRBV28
TGTGCCAGCAGTCTCGGTCGGGGTCGGGAGCAGTACTTC
CASSLGRGREQYF
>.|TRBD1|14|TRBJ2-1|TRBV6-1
TGTGCCAGCAGTAAGGACAGGTATCGGAATGAGCAGTTCTTC
CASSKDRYRNEQFF
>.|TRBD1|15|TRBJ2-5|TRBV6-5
TGTGCCAGCAGCCGGGACAGGGGGGTACGAGAGACCCAGTACTTC
CASSRDRGVRETQYF
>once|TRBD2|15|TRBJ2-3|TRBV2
TGTGCCAGCAGTGGGAACTGGCGGGAGACAGATACGCAGTATTTT
CASSGNWRETDTQYF
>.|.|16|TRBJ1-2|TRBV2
TGTGCCAGCAGTGAAGCCCTCCGAGACAGGCTTTATGGCTACACCTTC
CASSEALRDRLYGYTF
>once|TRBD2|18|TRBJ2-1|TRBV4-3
TGCGCCAGCAGCCGTACGGGACTAGCGGGAGGCCTTAACAATGAGCAGTTCTTC
CASSRTGLAGGLNNEQFF
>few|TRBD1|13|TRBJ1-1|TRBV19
TGTGCCAGTAGTATAGGGACAGGGAATGAAGCTTTCTTT
CASSIGTGNEAFF
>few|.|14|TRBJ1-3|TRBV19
TGTGCCAGTAGTATCGTAATCTCTGGAAACACCATATATTTT
CASSIVISGNTIYF
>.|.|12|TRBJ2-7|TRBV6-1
TGTGCCAGCAGTGACTGGAGCTACGAGCAGTACTTC
CASSDWSYEQYF
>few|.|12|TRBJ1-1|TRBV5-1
TGCGCCAGCAGACAGGGGAACACTGAAGCTTTCTTT
CASRQGNTEAFF
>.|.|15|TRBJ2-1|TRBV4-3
TGCGCCAGCAGCCAAGTGATTAGCTCCTACAATGAGCAGTTCTTC
CASSQVISSYNEQFF
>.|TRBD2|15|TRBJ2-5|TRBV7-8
TGTGCCAGCAGCTTAGCTAGCGGGAGGGCCCGGGAGCAGTACTTC
CASSLASGRAREQYF
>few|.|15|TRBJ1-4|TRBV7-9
TGTGCCAGCAGCTTAAGACAGAAAGATGGTGAAAAACTGTTTTTT
CASSLRQKDGEKLFF
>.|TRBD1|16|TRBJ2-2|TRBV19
TGTGCCAGTAGTTTATCAGGGGGCTGGAACACCGGGGAGCTGTTTTTT
CASSLSGGWNTGELFF
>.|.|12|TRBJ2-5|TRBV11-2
TGTGCCAGCAGCCTCTTTGTAGAGACCCAGTACTTC
CASSLFVETQYF
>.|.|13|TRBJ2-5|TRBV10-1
TGCGCCAGCAGTGGGGACAACCAAGAGACCCAGTACTTC
CASSGDNQETQYF
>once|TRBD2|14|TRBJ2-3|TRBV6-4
TGTGCCAGCAGTGACTCGCGGGAGACAGATACGCAGTATTTT
CASSDSRETDTQYF
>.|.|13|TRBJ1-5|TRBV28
TGTGCCAGCCTGACCGGGGTCGGGCAGCCCCAGCATTTT
CASLTGVGQPQHF
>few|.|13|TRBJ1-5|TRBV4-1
TGCGCCAGCAGCCAAGAACAGAGTCAGCCCCAGCATTTT
CASSQEQSQPQHF
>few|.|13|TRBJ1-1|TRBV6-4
TGTGCCAGCAGGGTGGGCCAGGGGACTGAAGCTTTCTTT
CASRVGQGTEAFF
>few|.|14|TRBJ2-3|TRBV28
TGTGCCAGCAGTTTCGTGGCAGGCACAGATACGCAGTATTTT
CASSFVAGTDTQYF
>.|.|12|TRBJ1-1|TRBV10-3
TGTGCCACAGACAGTGGGAACACTGAAGCTTTCTTT
CATDSGNTEAFF
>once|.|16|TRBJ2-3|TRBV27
TGTGCCAGCAGTCCCGAGGCGGCGTCGGGCACAGATACGCAGTATTTT
CASSPEAASGTDTQYF
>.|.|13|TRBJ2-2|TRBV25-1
TGTGCCAGCAACAGGGTGAACACCGGGGAGCTGTTTTTT
CASNRVNTGELFF
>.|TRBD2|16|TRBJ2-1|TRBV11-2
TGTGCCAGCAGCTTAGTATTAGCGGGACTGTACAATGAGCAGTTCTTC
CASSLVLAGLYNEQFF
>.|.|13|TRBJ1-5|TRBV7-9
TGTGCCAGCAGCTCGTACGGGAGTCAGCCCCAGCATTTT
CASSSYGSQPQHF
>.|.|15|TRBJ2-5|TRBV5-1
TGCGCCAGCAGCTGGGTGACAGGGACTGAAAAGACCCAGTACTTC
CASSWVTGTEKTQYF
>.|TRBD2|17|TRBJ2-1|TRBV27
TGTGCCAGCAACGGTCGAGGGACTAGCGGAGCCTACAATGAGCAGTTCTTC
CASNGRGTSGAYNEQFF
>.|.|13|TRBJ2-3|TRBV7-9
TGTGCCAGCAGCTTACTGGGGGGAGATACGCAGTATTTT
CASSLLGGDTQYF